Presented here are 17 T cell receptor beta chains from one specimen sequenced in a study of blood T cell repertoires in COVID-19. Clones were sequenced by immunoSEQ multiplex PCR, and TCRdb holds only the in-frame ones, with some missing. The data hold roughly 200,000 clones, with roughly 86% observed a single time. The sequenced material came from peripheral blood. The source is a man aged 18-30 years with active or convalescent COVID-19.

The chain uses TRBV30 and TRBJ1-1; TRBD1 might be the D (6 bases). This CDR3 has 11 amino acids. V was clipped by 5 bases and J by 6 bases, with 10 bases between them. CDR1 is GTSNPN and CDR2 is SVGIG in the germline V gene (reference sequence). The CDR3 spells CAWATGPEAFF. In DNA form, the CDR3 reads TGTGCCTGGGCAACAGGGCCTGAAGCTTTCTTT.

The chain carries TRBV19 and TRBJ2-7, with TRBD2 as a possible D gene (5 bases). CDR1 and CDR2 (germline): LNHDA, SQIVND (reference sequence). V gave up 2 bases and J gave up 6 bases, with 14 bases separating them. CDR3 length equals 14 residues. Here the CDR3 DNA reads TGTGCCAGTAGTATACGAGTGGGAGCCGGCGAGCAGTACTTC. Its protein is CASSIRVGAGEQYF.

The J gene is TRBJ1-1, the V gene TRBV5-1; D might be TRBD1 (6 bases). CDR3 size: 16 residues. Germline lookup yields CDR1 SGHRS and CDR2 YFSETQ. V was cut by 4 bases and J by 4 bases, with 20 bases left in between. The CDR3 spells CASSNPRGGASTEAFF. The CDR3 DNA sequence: TGCGCCAGCAGCAACCCCCGGGGGGGCGCGAGCACTGAAGCTTTCTTT.

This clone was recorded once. Here the CDR3 reads CASSVTGGIRETQYF. In DNA form, the CDR3 reads TGTGCCAGTAGTGTAACAGGGGGAATACGAGAGACCCAGTACTTC. This rearrangement joins TRBV19 to TRBJ2-5; 8 bases are shared with TRBD1. J was trimmed by 4 bases and V by 5 bases; bases with no gene match: 9. Germline assignment: CDR1 LNHDA and CDR2 SQIVND (reference sequence). The CDR3 sequence is 15 residues long.

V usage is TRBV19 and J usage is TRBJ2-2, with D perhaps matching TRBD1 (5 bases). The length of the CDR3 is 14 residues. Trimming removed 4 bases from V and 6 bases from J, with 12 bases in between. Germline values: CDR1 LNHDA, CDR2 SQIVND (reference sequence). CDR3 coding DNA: TGTGCCAGTAGTAGGCCAGGGAAGGCCGGGGAGCTGTTTTTT. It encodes CASSRPGKAGELFF.

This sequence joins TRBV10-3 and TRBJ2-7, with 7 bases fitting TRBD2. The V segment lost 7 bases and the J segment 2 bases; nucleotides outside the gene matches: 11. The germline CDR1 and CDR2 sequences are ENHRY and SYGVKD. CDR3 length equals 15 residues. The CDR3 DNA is TGTGCCATCACCCAAGGGAGGGGTGGGGCCTACGAGCAGTACTTC. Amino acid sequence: CAITQGRGGAYEQYF.

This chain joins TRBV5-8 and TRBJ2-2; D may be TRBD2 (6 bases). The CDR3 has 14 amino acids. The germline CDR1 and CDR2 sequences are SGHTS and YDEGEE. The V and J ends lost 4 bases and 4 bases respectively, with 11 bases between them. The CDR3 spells CASSRGESTGELFF. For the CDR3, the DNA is TGTGCCAGCAGCCGCGGGGAGAGCACCGGGGAGCTGTTTTTT.

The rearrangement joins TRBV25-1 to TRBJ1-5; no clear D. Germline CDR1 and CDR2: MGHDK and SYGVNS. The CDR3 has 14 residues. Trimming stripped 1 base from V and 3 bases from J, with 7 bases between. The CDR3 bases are TGTGCCAGCAGTGAATCGGGTTACAATCAGCCCCAGCATTTT. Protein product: CASSESGYNQPQHF. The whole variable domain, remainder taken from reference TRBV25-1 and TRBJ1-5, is EADIYQTPRYLVIGTGKKITLECSQTMGHDKMYWYQQDPGMELHLIHYSYGVNSTEKGDLSSESTVSRIRTEHFPLTLESARPSHTSQYLCASSESGYNQPQHFGDGTRLSIL.

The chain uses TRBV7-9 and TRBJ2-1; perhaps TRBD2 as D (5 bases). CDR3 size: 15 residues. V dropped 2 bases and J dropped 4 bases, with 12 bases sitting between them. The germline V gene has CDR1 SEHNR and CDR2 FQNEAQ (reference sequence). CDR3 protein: CASSLSQRGYNEQFF. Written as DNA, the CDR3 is TGTGCCAGCAGCTTATCCCAGAGAGGGTACAATGAGCAGTTCTTC.

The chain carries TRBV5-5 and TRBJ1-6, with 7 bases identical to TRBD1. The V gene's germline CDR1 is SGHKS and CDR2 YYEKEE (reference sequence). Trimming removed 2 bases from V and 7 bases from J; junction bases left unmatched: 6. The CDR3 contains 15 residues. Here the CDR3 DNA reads TGTGCCAGCAGCTTATCCGGGACAGAGAATTCACCCCTCCACTTT. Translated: CASSLSGTENSPLHF. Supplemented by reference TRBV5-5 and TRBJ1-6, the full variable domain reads DAGVTQSPTHLIKTRGQQVTLRCSPISGHKSVSWYQQVLGQGPQFIFQYYEKEERGRGNFPDRFSARQFPNYSSELNVNALLLGDSALYLCASSLSGTENSPLHFGNGTRLTVT.

The CDR3 region has the DNA TGCGCCAGCGGGTCACAGGGTGCGGATACGCAGTATTTT. It yields the protein CASGSQGADTQYF. This chain links TRBV5-1 with TRBJ2-3; D is possibly TRBD1 (6 bases). The CDR3 covers 13 residues. Trimming took off 7 bases at V and 6 bases at J, with 15 bases between the two ends. Per the germline V gene, CDR1 is SGHRS and CDR2 is YFSETQ. Filled out from reference TRBV5-1 and TRBJ2-3, the complete variable domain reads KAGVTQTPRYLIKTRGQQVTLSCSPISGHRSVSWYQQTPGQGLQFLFEYFSETQRNKGNFPGRFSGRQFSNSRSEMNVSTLELGDSALYLCASGSQGADTQYFGPGTRLTVL.

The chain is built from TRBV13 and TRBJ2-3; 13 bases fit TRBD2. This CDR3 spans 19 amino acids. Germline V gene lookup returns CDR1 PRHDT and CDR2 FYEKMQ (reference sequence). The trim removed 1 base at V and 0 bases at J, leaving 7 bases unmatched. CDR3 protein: CASSLAPGLAGFSTDTQYF. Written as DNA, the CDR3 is TGTGCCAGCAGCTTAGCGCCGGGACTAGCGGGATTCAGCACAGATACGCAGTATTTT.

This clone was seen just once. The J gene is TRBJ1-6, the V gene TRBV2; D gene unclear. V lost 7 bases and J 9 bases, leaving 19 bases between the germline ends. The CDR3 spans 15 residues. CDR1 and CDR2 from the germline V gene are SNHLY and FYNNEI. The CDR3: CASTTDQNGGSPLHF. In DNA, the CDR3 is TGTGCCAGCACCACAGACCAAAACGGAGGTTCACCCCTCCACTTT.

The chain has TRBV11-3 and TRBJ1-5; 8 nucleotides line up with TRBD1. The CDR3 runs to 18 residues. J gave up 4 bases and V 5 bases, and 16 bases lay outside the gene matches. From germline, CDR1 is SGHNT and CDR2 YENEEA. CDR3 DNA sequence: TGTGCCAGCAGCACCCACGAAAGACAGGGGAAGGATAATCAGCCCCAGCATTTT. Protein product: CASSTHERQGKDNQPQHF.

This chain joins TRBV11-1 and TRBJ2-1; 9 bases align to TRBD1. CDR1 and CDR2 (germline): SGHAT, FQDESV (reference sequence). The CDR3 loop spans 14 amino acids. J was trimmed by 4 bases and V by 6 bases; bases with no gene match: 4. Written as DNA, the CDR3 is TGTGCCAGCAGGGGGACAGGGAGTTACAATGAGCAGTTCTTC. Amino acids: CASRGTGSYNEQFF.

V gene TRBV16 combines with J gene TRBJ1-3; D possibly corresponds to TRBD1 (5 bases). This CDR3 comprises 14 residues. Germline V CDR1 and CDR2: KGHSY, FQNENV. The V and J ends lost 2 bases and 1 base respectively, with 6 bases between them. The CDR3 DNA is TGTGCCAGCAGCCAACAGGGTTCTGGAAACACCATATATTTT. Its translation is CASSQQGSGNTIYF.

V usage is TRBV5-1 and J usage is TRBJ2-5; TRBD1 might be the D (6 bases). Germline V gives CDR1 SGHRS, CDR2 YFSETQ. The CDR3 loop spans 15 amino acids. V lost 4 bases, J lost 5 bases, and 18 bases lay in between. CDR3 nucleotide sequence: TGCGCCAGCAGCCCCGAAGACAGGCAGTGGGAGACCCAGTACTTC. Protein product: CASSPEDRQWETQYF.